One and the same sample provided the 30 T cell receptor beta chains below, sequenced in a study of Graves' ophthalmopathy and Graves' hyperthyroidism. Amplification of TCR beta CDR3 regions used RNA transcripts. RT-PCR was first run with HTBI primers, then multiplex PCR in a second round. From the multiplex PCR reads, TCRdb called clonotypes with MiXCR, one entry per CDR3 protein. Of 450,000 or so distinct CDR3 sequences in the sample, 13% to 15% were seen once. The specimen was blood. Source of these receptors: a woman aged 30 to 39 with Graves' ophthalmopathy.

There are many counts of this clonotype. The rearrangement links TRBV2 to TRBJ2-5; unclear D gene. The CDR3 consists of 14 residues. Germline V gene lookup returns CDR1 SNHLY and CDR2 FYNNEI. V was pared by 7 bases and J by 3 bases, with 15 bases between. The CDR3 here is CASNERNRKETQYF. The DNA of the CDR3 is TGTGCCAGCAATGAGAGAAACCGCAAAGAGACCCAGTACTTC.

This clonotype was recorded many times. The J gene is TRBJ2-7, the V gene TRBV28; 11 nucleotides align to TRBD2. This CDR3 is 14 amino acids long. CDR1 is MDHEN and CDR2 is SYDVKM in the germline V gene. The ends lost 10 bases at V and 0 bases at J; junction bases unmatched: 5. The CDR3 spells CATYTSGSSYEQYF. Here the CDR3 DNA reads TGTGCCACCTACACTAGCGGGAGCTCCTACGAGCAGTACTTC.

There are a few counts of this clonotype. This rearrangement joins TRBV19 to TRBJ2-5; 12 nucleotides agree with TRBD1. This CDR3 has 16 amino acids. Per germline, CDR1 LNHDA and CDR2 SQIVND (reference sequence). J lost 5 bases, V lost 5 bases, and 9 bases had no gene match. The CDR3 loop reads CASSETGTGGQETQYF. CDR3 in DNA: TGTGCCAGTAGTGAAACCGGGACAGGGGGCCAGGAGACCCAGTACTTC.

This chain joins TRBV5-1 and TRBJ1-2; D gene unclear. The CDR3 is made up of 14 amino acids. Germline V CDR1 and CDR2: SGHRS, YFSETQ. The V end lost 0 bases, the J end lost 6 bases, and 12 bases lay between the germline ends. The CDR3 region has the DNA TGCGCCAGCAGCTTGGTGTCAGCTAAGAATGGCTACACCTTC. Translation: CASSLVSAKNGYTF. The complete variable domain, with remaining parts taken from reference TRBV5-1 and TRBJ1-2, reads KAGVTQTPRYLIKTRGQQVTLSCSPISGHRSVSWYQQTPGQGLQFLFEYFSETQRNKGNFPGRFSGRQFSNSRSEMNVSTLELGDSALYLCASSLVSAKNGYTFGSGTRLTVV.

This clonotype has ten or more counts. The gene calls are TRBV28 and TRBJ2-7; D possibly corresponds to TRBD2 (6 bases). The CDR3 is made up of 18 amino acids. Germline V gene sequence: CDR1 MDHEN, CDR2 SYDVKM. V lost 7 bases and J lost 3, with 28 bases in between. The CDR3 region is CASTRNRDSRDPFYEQYF. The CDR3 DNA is TGTGCCAGCACCAGAAACCGGGACTCAAGGGATCCCTTCTACGAGCAGTACTTC.

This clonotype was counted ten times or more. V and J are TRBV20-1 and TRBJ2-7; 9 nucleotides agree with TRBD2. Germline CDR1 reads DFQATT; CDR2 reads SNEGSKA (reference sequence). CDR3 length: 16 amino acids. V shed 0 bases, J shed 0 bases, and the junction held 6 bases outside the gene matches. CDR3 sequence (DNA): TGCAGTGCTAGAGATCTGGTAGCGGGAGACTCCTACGAGCAGTACTTC. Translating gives CSARDLVAGDSYEQYF.

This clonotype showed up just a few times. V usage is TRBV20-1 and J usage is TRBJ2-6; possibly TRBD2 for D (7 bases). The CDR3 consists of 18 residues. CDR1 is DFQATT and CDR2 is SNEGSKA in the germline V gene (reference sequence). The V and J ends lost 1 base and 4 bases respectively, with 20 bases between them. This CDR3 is CSARGGRGTTAGANVLTF. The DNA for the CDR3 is TGCAGTGCTAGAGGGGGGCGGGGGACTACCGCGGGGGCCAACGTCCTGACTTTC.

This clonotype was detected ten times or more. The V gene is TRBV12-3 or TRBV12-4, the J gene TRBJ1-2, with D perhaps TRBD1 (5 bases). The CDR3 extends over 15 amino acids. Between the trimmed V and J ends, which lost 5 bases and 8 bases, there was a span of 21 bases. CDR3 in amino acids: CASSHPLRDPGGYTF. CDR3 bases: TGTGCCAGCAGTCATCCTCTCCGGGACCCGGGAGGCTACACCTTC.

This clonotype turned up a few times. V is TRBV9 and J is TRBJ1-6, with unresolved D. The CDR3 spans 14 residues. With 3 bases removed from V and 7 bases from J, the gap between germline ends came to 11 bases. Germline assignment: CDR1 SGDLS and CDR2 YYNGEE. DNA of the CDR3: TGTGCCAGCAGCGCAGTGGACGGGAATTCACCCCTCCACTTT. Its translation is CASSAVDGNSPLHF.

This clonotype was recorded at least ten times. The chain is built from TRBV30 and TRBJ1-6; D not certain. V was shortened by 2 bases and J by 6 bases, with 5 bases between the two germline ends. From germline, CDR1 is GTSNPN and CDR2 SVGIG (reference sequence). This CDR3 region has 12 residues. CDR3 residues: CAWSKGNSPLHF. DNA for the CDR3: TGTGCCTGGAGTAAGGGTAATTCACCCCTCCACTTT.

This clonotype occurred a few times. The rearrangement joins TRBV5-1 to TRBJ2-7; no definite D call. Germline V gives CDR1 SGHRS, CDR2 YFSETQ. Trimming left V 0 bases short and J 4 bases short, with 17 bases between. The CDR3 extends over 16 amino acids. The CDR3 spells CASSLGPIGFTYEQYF. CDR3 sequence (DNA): TGCGCCAGCAGCTTGGGTCCAATCGGCTTCACATACGAGCAGTACTTC.

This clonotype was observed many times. The CDR3 DNA follows: TGTGCCAGCAGCCAAAGCCTCGGCCCTGAAGCTTTCTTT. Protein product: CASSQSLGPEAFF. The chain links TRBV6-1 to TRBJ1-1; unclear D gene. CDR3 size: 13 residues. The V end lost 6 bases, the J end lost 6 bases, and 14 bases lay between the germline ends. CDR1 and CDR2 (germline): MNHNS, SASEGT.

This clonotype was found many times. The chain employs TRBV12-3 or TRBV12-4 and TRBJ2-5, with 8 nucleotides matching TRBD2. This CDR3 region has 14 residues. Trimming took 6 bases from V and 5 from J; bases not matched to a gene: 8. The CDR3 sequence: CASSGGGALETQYF. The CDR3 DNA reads TGTGCCAGCAGCGGGGGGGGGGCCTTGGAGACCCAGTACTTC.

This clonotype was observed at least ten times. The CDR3 spells CSARDGGTANYGYTF. In DNA, the CDR3 is TGCAGTGCTAGAGACGGAGGGACAGCTAACTATGGCTACACCTTC. The V call is TRBV20-1, the J call TRBJ1-2, with 7 bases identical to TRBD1. This CDR3 contains 15 residues. V gave up 0 bases and J gave up 0 bases; unmatched junction bases: 4. Germline CDR1 and CDR2: DFQATT and SNEGSKA (reference sequence).

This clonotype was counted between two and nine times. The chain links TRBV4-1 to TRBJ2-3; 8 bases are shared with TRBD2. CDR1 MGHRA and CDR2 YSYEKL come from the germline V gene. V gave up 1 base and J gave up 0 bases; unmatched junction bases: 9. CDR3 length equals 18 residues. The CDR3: CASSQGSSGRPSTDTQYF. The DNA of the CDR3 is TGCGCCAGCAGCCAAGGGTCTAGCGGGCGCCCTAGCACAGATACGCAGTATTTT.

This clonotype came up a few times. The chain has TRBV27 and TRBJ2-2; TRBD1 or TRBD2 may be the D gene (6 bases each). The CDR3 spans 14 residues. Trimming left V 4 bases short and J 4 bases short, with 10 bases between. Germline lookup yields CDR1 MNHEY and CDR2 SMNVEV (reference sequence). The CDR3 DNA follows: TGTGCCAGCAGTTGGGGGGCCAGCACCGGGGAGCTGTTTTTT. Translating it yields CASSWGASTGELFF.

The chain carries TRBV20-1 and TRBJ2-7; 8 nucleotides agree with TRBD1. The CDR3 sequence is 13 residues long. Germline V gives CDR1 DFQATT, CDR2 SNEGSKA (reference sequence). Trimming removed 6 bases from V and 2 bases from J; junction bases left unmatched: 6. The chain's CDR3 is CSATTGVAYEQYF. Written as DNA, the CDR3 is TGCAGTGCAACGACAGGGGTCGCCTACGAGCAGTACTTC.

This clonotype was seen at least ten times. The CDR3 is CASSVAGGGYTF. CDR3 bases: TGTGCCAGCAGCGTAGCAGGGGGAGGCTACACCTTC. This chain joins TRBV9 and TRBJ1-2, with 7 bases that match TRBD1. There are 12 residues in the CDR3. Trimming removed 0 bases from V and 8 bases from J; junction bases left unmatched: 1. Per germline, CDR1 SGDLS and CDR2 YYNGEE.

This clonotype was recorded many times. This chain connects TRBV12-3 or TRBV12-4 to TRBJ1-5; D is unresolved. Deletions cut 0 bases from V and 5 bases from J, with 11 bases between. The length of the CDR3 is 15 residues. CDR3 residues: CASSLAGPRYQPQHF. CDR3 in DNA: TGTGCCAGCAGTTTAGCCGGACCCCGGTATCAGCCCCAGCATTTT.

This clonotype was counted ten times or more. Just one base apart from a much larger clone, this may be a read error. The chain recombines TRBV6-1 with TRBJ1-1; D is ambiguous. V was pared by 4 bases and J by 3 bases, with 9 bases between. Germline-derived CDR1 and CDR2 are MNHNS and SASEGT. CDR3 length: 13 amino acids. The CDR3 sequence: CASSARRDTEAFF. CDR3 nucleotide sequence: TGTGCCAGCAGTGCCCGGAGGGACACTGAAGCTTTCTTT.

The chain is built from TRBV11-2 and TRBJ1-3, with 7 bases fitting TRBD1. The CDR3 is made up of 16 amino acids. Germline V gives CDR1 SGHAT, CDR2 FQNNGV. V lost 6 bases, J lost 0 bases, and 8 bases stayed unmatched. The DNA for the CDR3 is TGTGCCAGCAGTCGCACAGGGGCGAGCTCTGGAAACACCATATATTTT. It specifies CASSRTGASSGNTIYF.

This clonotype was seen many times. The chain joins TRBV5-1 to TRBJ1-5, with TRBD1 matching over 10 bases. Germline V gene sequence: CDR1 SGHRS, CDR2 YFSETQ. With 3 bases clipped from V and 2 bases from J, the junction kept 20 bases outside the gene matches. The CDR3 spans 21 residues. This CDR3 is CASSSPRGATGGGSGNQPQHF. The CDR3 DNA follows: TGCGCCAGCAGCTCCCCCCGGGGGGCGACAGGGGGCGGGAGTGGCAATCAGCCCCAGCATTTT.

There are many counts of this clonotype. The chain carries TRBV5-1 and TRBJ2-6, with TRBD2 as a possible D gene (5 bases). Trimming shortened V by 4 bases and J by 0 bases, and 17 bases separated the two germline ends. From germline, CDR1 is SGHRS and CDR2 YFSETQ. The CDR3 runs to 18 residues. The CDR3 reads CASSIGWGASSGANVLTF. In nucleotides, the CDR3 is TGCGCCAGCAGCATTGGTTGGGGAGCTAGCTCTGGGGCCAACGTCCTGACTTTC.

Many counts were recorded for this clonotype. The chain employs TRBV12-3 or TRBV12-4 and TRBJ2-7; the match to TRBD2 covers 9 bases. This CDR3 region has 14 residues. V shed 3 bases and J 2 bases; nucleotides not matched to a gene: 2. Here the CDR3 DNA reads TGTGCCAGCAGTTTTTCTAGCGGGACCTACGAGCAGTACTTC. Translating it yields CASSFSSGTYEQYF.

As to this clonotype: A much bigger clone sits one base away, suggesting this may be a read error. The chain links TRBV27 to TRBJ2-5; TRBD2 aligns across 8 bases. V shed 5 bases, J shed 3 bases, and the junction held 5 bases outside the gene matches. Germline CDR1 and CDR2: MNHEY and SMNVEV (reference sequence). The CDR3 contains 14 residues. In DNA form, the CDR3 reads TGTGCCAGCAGTACGGCACTAGCGGAAGAGACCCAGTACTTC. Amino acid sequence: CASSTALAEETQYF.

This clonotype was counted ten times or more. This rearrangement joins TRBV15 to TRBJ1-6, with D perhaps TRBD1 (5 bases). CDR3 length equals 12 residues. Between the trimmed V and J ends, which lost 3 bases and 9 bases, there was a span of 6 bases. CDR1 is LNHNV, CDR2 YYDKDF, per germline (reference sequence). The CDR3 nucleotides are TGTGCCACCAGCAGGGGGGGTTCACCCCTCCACTTT. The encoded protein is CATSRGGSPLHF.

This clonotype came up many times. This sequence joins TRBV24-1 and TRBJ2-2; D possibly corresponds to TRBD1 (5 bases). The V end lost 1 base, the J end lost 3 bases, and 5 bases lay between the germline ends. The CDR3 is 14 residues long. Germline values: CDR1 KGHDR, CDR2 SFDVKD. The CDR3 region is CATSDFRDTGELFF. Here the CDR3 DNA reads TGTGCCACCAGTGATTTCAGGGACACCGGGGAGCTGTTTTTT.

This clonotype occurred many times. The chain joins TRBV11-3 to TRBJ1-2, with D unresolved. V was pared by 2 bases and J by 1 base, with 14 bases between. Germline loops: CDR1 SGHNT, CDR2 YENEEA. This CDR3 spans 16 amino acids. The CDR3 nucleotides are TGTGCCAGCAGCTTACGTACCGCACGGGATAACTATGGCTACACCTTC. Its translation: CASSLRTARDNYGYTF.

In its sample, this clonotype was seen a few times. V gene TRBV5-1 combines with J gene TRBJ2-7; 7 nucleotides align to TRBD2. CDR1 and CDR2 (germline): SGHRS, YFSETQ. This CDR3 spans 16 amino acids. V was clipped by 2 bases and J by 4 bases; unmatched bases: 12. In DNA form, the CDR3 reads TGCGCCAGCAGCTTAGATCCGGGACTAAAAACTTACGAGCAGTACTTC. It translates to CASSLDPGLKTYEQYF.

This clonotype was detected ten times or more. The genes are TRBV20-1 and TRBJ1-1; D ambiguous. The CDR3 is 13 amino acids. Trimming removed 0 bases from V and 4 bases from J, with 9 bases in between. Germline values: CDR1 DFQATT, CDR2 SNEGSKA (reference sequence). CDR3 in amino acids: CSARDDSLTEAFF. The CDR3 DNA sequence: TGCAGTGCTAGAGACGACTCCCTCACTGAAGCTTTCTTT.